The 6 T cell receptor beta chains in this list originate from one sample, sequenced in a study of technical replicates of blood from several donors. Clones were read by immunoSEQ multiplex PCR, and TCRdb kept only the in-frame ones, dropping some. The data hold under 85,000 clones, with about 97% observed a single time. The sample comprised T cells isolated from PBMCs. These receptors were collected from a human donor in good health.

The V and J genes are TRBV7-6 and TRBJ2-3; perhaps TRBD1 as D (6 bases). The CDR3 is 13 residues long. V lost 2 bases and J lost 4, with 7 bases in between. Germline CDR1 is SGHVS and CDR2 is FNYEAQ. The CDR3 sequence: CASSLRQADTQYF. CDR3 nucleotides: TGTGCCAGCAGCTTAAGACAGGCAGATACGCAGTATTTT. Drawing the rest from reference TRBV7-6 and TRBJ2-3, the complete variable domain is GAGVSQSPRYKVTKRGQDVALRCDPISGHVSLYWYRQALGQGPEFLTYFNYEAQQDKSGLPNDRFSAERPEGSISTLTIQRTEQRDSAMYRCASSLRQADTQYFGPGTRLTVL.

The gene calls are TRBV30 and TRBJ1-1; D unresolved. Trimming pared 3 bases from V and 3 bases from J, leaving 14 bases between. Germline assignment: CDR1 GTSNPN and CDR2 SVGIG (reference sequence). This CDR3 has 14 residues. The CDR3 DNA sequence: TGTGCCTGGAGGTTAAAAAGGACTGACACTGAAGCTTTCTTT. Amino acids: CAWRLKRTDTEAFF.

This rearrangement joins TRBV9 to TRBJ2-1; weak D call: TRBD2 (5 bases). The CDR3 length is 14 residues. Germline assignment: CDR1 SGDLS and CDR2 YYNGEE. Trimming cost V 0 bases and J 8 bases, with 12 bases left between them. The CDR3 sequence is CASSVVGPGDEQFF. The CDR3 DNA sequence: TGTGCCAGCAGCGTAGTTGGTCCCGGGGATGAGCAGTTCTTC. Together with reference TRBV9 and TRBJ2-1, the CDR3 gives the full variable domain: DSGVTQTPKHLITATGQRVTLRCSPRSGDLSVYWYQQSLDQGLQFLIQYYNGEERAKGNILERFSAQQFPDLHSELNLSSLELGDSALYFCASSVVGPGDEQFFGPGTRLTVL.

V and J are TRBV2 and TRBJ1-4; D is unclear. There are 14 residues in the CDR3. V was clipped by 4 bases and J by 0 bases, with 6 bases between them. Germline values: CDR1 SNHLY, CDR2 FYNNEI. For the CDR3, the DNA is TGTGCCAGCAGTGCACTCACAACTAATGAAAAACTGTTTTTT. Translation: CASSALTTNEKLFF.

The rearrangement uses TRBV19 and TRBJ2-1; weak D call: TRBD2 (6 bases). Germline V gene lookup returns CDR1 LNHDA and CDR2 SQIVND (reference sequence). Trimming cost V 3 bases and J 0 bases, with 9 bases left between them. The CDR3 is 15 amino acids. The CDR3 reads CASSIKLASYNEQFF. CDR3 DNA sequence: TGTGCCAGTAGTATTAAACTAGCCTCCTACAATGAGCAGTTCTTC.

The chain employs TRBV7-6 and TRBJ2-1, with 12 bases identical to TRBD2. The ends lost 2 bases at V and 6 bases at J; junction bases unmatched: 2. Germline V gene sequence: CDR1 SGHVS, CDR2 FNYEAQ. This CDR3 contains 15 residues. CDR3 DNA sequence: TGTGCCAGCAGCTTATTACTAGCGGGAGGCAATGAGCAGTTCTTC. As protein: CASSLLLAGGNEQFF.